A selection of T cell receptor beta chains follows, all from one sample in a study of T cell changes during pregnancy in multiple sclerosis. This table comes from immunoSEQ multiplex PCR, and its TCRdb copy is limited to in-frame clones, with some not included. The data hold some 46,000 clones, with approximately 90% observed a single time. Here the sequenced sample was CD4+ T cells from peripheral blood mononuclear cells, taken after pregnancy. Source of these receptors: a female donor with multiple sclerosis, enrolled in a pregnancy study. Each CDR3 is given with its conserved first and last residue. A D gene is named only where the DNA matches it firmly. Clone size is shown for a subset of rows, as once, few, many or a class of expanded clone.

CDR3 DNA: TGCGCCAGCAGCCAAGCTCAACCGACAGGGAACTGGGGTGGCTACACCTTC
CDR3 protein: CASSQAQPTGNWGGYTF
V gene: TRBV4-1
J gene: TRBJ1-2
clone size: .
D gene: TRBD1

CDR3 DNA: TGTGCCAGCAGCTTAGTGAACAGCGGAGGAAGATACGAGCAGTACTTC
CDR3 protein: CASSLVNSGGRYEQYF
V gene: TRBV11-2
J gene: TRBJ2-7
clone size: .
D gene: .

CDR3 DNA: TGTGCCAGCAGCTTAGGCGTCCGGCAGGGGAATGGCTACACCTTC
CDR3 protein: CASSLGVRQGNGYTF
V gene: TRBV7-9
J gene: TRBJ1-2
clone size: .
D gene: .

CDR3 DNA: TGTGCCAGCAGCTTATCGGTAGACAGGGGGAATTATAAGCCCCAGCATTTT
CDR3 protein: CASSLSVDRGNYKPQHF
V gene: TRBV7-2
J gene: TRBJ1-5
clone size: .
D gene: TRBD1

CDR3 DNA: TGTGCCAGCAGTCCTTTGACAGGGGGTACAGATACGCAGTATTTT
CDR3 protein: CASSPLTGGTDTQYF
V gene: TRBV28
J gene: TRBJ2-3
clone size: once
D gene: TRBD1

CDR3 DNA: TGCGCCAGCAGCTTTACTGCTCAAGAGACCCAGTACTTC
CDR3 protein: CASSFTAQETQYF
V gene: TRBV5-1
J gene: TRBJ2-5
clone size: .
D gene: .

CDR3 DNA: TGCGCCAGCAATAGGGCGAGCGGGAGGGCCGAACACGAGCAGTACTTC
CDR3 protein: CASNRASGRAEHEQYF
V gene: TRBV10-2
J gene: TRBJ2-7
clone size: .
D gene: TRBD2

CDR3 DNA: TGCGCCAGCAGCCAAGGACGGACAGGGGTCATGGATACGCAGTATTTT
CDR3 protein: CASSQGRTGVMDTQYF
V gene: TRBV4-1
J gene: TRBJ2-3
clone size: .
D gene: TRBD1

CDR3 DNA: TGTGCCAGCAGGGCTGGACAGCGAATTAGTGGCTACACCTTC
CDR3 protein: CASRAGQRISGYTF
V gene: TRBV28
J gene: TRBJ1-2
clone size: .
D gene: .

CDR3 DNA: TGCGCCAGCAGCTTCCAGGGTTCGTCTAATGAAAAACTGTTTTTT
CDR3 protein: CASSFQGSSNEKLFF
V gene: TRBV5-1
J gene: TRBJ1-4
clone size: .
D gene: .

CDR3 DNA: TGTGCCAGCAGTGGGGAGTACGAGCAGTACTTC
CDR3 protein: CASSGEYEQYF
V gene: TRBV2
J gene: TRBJ2-7
clone size: .
D gene: .

CDR3 DNA: TGCGCCAGCAGCTCCGGGGTAGCCCGAGATACGCAGTATTTT
CDR3 protein: CASSSGVARDTQYF
V gene: TRBV5-1
J gene: TRBJ2-3
clone size: .
D gene: .

CDR3 DNA: TGCGCCAGCGACCCTGGAGGGAGAAACAATGAGCAGTTCTTC
CDR3 protein: CASDPGGRNNEQFF
V gene: TRBV5-1
J gene: TRBJ2-1
clone size: .
D gene: .

CDR3 DNA: TGTGCCAGCAGCCAAGAGAGTCTAGCGGCCTACGAGCAGTACTTC
CDR3 protein: CASSQESLAAYEQYF
V gene: TRBV14
J gene: TRBJ2-7
clone size: .
D gene: TRBD2

CDR3 DNA: TGTGCCACCACTGGGACTAGCGGGAGTCTCTACGAGCAGTACTTC
CDR3 protein: CATTGTSGSLYEQYF
V gene: TRBV6-6
J gene: TRBJ2-7
clone size: .
D gene: TRBD2

CDR3 DNA: TGTGCCAGCAGCTTAGTTCAAGCGGGTCTCACAGATACGCAGTATTTT
CDR3 protein: CASSLVQAGLTDTQYF
V gene: TRBV11-2
J gene: TRBJ2-3
clone size: .
D gene: .

CDR3 DNA: TGTGCCAGCAGTTTAAGGTGGCAGGGTCAGAATGAAAAACTGTTTTTT
CDR3 protein: CASSLRWQGQNEKLFF
V gene: TRBV27
J gene: TRBJ1-4
clone size: .
D gene: .

CDR3 DNA: TGCGCCAGCAGCTTGCTTTTAGTGCGGGACTCCTACAATGAGCAGTTCTTC
CDR3 protein: CASSLLLVRDSYNEQFF
V gene: TRBV5-1
J gene: TRBJ2-1
clone size: .
D gene: .

CDR3 DNA: TGTGCCTTGGGACAGGATGGTACAGATACGCAGTATTTT
CDR3 protein: CALGQDGTDTQYF
V gene: TRBV30
J gene: TRBJ2-3
clone size: .
D gene: TRBD1

CDR3 DNA: TGTGCCAGCAGTAACACAGGGGAAGCTTTCTTT
CDR3 protein: CASSNTGEAFF
V gene: TRBV6-5
J gene: TRBJ1-1
clone size: .
D gene: .

CDR3 DNA: TGCAGCGTTGACCTGACTTGGGGGCTTGGCTACACCTTC
CDR3 protein: CSVDLTWGLGYTF
V gene: TRBV29-1
J gene: TRBJ1-2
clone size: .
D gene: .

CDR3 DNA: TGTGCCAGCAGCACAGGGACTAGCCACGAGACCCAGTACTTC
CDR3 protein: CASSTGTSHETQYF
V gene: TRBV7-9
J gene: TRBJ2-5
clone size: .
D gene: TRBD2

CDR3 DNA: TGTGCCAGCAGTCAGCGACAGGGGAGGTACGAGCAGTACTTC
CDR3 protein: CASSQRQGRYEQYF
V gene: TRBV6-1
J gene: TRBJ2-7
clone size: .
D gene: TRBD1

CDR3 DNA: TGTGCCAGCAGTTCCAACCAGGGGAAGGGCTACGAGCAGTACTTC
CDR3 protein: CASSSNQGKGYEQYF
V gene: TRBV27
J gene: TRBJ2-7
clone size: .
D gene: .

CDR3 DNA: TGCGCCAGCAGCCACCAACACCGGGACAGACTCAAAAACATTCAGTACTTC
CDR3 protein: CASSHQHRDRLKNIQYF
V gene: TRBV4-1
J gene: TRBJ2-4
clone size: .
D gene: TRBD1

CDR3 DNA: TGTGCCAGCAGTCTCCGCGGGCGCGGGAGGACAGATACGCAGTATTTT
CDR3 protein: CASSLRGRGRTDTQYF
V gene: TRBV27
J gene: TRBJ2-3
clone size: .
D gene: TRBD2

CDR3 DNA: TGTGCCAGCAGCTTTAACAGGGAGGGCTACACCTTC
CDR3 protein: CASSFNREGYTF
V gene: TRBV7-9
J gene: TRBJ1-2
clone size: .
D gene: .

CDR3 DNA: TGTGCCAGCAGTGACCTAGACAGGGGGCCTACCGGGGAGCTGTTTTTT
CDR3 protein: CASSDLDRGPTGELFF
V gene: TRBV2
J gene: TRBJ2-2
clone size: .
D gene: TRBD1

CDR3 DNA: TGCGCCAGCAGTCAATCGGAGGGACTAGCTAAGTTCTTC
CDR3 protein: CASSQSEGLAKFF
V gene: TRBV23-1
J gene: TRBJ2-1
clone size: .
D gene: TRBD2

CDR3 DNA: TGTGCCAGCAGCCTCGGACTAGTCCCGGAGACCCAGTACTTC
CDR3 protein: CASSLGLVPETQYF
V gene: TRBV7-3
J gene: TRBJ2-5
clone size: .
D gene: TRBD2

CDR3 DNA: TGTGCCTTGGAGGCTAGCGGGAGATTAGGGCAGTTCTTC
CDR3 protein: CALEASGRLGQFF
V gene: TRBV28
J gene: TRBJ2-1
clone size: once
D gene: TRBD2

CDR3 DNA: TGTGCCAGCAGCCAGCCCGGACAGGGGGCGGCCACTGAAGCTTTCTTT
CDR3 protein: CASSQPGQGAATEAFF
V gene: TRBV4-2
J gene: TRBJ1-1
clone size: .
D gene: TRBD1

CDR3 DNA: TGTGCCAGCAGCGCCCGGACAGGAACGAACACTGAAGCTTTCTTT
CDR3 protein: CASSARTGTNTEAFF
V gene: TRBV9
J gene: TRBJ1-1
clone size: .
D gene: TRBD1

CDR3 DNA: TGTGCCAGCAGCGGACAGTTCCTCTCTGGAAACACCATATATTTT
CDR3 protein: CASSGQFLSGNTIYF
V gene: TRBV21-1
J gene: TRBJ1-3
clone size: .
D gene: .

CDR3 DNA: TGTGCCTGGAGGGTAGCGGGAGCGATCTACGAGCAGTACTTC
CDR3 protein: CAWRVAGAIYEQYF
V gene: TRBV30
J gene: TRBJ2-7
clone size: .
D gene: TRBD2

CDR3 DNA: TGTGCCAGCAGCTTTCTAGCGGGAGGGCCAGGGCAGTACTTC
CDR3 protein: CASSFLAGGPGQYF
V gene: TRBV7-9
J gene: TRBJ2-7
clone size: .
D gene: TRBD2

CDR3 DNA: TGTGTCAGCAGCCGACAGGGGATGTTGCCCCAGCATTTT
CDR3 protein: CVSSRQGMLPQHF
V gene: TRBV6-5
J gene: TRBJ1-5
clone size: .
D gene: TRBD1

CDR3 DNA: TGTGCCAGCAGTTTTATCCAGAGGGCTAGCGGGAGGGATACGCAGTATTTT
CDR3 protein: CASSFIQRASGRDTQYF
V gene: TRBV27
J gene: TRBJ2-3
clone size: .
D gene: TRBD2

CDR3 DNA: TGTGCCAGCAGCTTACGCGGGACAGTCAACTACGAGCAGTACTTC
CDR3 protein: CASSLRGTVNYEQYF
V gene: TRBV7-3
J gene: TRBJ2-7
clone size: .
D gene: .

CDR3 DNA: TGTGCCAGCAGGCCGAACGGACAGGTCGGATATGGCTACACCTTC
CDR3 protein: CASRPNGQVGYGYTF
V gene: TRBV28
J gene: TRBJ1-2
clone size: .
D gene: TRBD1